This T cell receptor beta chain was sequenced in a study of immune evolution from preneoplasia to lung adenocarcinoma. Study-wide context: HLA loss of heterozygosity: roughly 6.4% AIS, more than 14% MIA, over 30% ADC, none AAH.

With V trimmed by 4 bases and J by 4 bases, 6 bases remained unmatched. The CDR3 is 14 residues long. CDR1 is SGHDT, CDR2 YYEEEE, per germline. Profiling relied on immunoSEQ multiplex PCR, and the TCRdb table lists in-frame clones only, not all of them. The sample contains several thousand clones, 55% to 75% of which appear only once. To note about this clone: What it binds is unknown.

Study observations and caveats: From normal lung to invasive adenocarcinoma, top clone frequencies appeared to decrease. Highest clonality occurred in KRAS-mutant, not EGFR-mutant or double wild-type, nodules. Later-stage lesions seemingly showed higher T cell density and diversity than normal lung.

The source of this sequence is a donor aged 70 or over with lung adenocarcinoma. Some clones in this sample may be carry-over from other donors' samples. Source material: FFPE lung adenocarcinoma in situ tissue. This rearrangement joins TRBV5-6 to TRBJ1-2; TRBD1 aligns across 8 bases. Written as DNA, the CDR3 is TGTGCCAGCAGCCGGGGGGACAGGCTCTATGGCTACACCTTC. This translates into CASSRGDRLYGYTF.